A selection of T cell receptor beta chains follows, all from one sample in a study of T cells after yellow fever vaccination. TCRdb re-called the 5' RACE reads with MiXCR, one entry per CDR3 protein. The repertoire consists of about 230,000 distinct CDR3 sequences, with around 6.7% occurring once and the leading ten covering roughly 1%. This material consisted of CD4+ T cells sorted from PBMCs, taken on the day of the yellow fever booster vaccination. The receptors come from a man between 25 and 39 years old who received the YFV17D yellow fever vaccine. CDR3s include the opening cysteine and the closing phenylalanine or tryptophan. Each record gives: V gene, clone size, D gene, J gene, CDR3 DNA, CDR3 protein. The D gene is left open where the match is weak. Clone sizes are given selectively: once, few, many, or a class where the clone is expanded.

TRBV29-1	-	-	TRBJ2-3	TGCAGCACCAGAATGGGGGATACGCAGTATTTT	CSTRMGDTQYF
TRBV7-2	once	TRBD1	TRBJ2-7	TGTGCCAGCAGCTCTTCAGGGACAGGGTACTACGAGCAGTACTTC	CASSSSGTGYYEQYF
TRBV5-1	few	-	TRBJ2-5	TGCGCCAGCACCGGGTACCAAGAGACCCAGTACTTC	CASTGYQETQYF
TRBV7-3	-	TRBD2	TRBJ2-2	TGTGCCCGCTGTTCCCGCAGACTAGCGGGAGGCCTCACCGGGGAGCTGTTTTTT	CARCSRRLAGGLTGELFF
TRBV12-3/TRBV12-4	many	TRBD1	TRBJ1-6	TGTGCCAGCAGTGGGGGACAGTATAATTCACCCCTCCACTTT	CASSGGQYNSPLHF
TRBV5-1	many	TRBD2	TRBJ2-1	TGCGCCAGCAGCATGGGGACTAGCGGCTACAATGAGCAGTTCTTC	CASSMGTSGYNEQFF
TRBV9	-	TRBD2	TRBJ2-1	TGTGCCAGCAGCGAGGCTGGGGGGGCTAGCGGGATCAATGAGCAGTTCTTC	CASSEAGGASGINEQFF
TRBV14	few	-	TRBJ2-3	TGTGCCAGCAGCCCCTATGGGGCGGCAGATACGCAGTATTTT	CASSPYGAADTQYF
TRBV20-1	few	-	TRBJ2-7	TGCAGTGCTTCTATGAGACACCACGGGCAGTTCGAGCAGTACTTC	CSASMRHHGQFEQYF
TRBV5-1	few	TRBD1	TRBJ1-2	TGCGCCAGCAGCTCGACAGGGGGCGAAGGATACGGCTACACCTTC	CASSSTGGEGYGYTF
TRBV12-3/TRBV12-4	-	TRBD1	TRBJ2-2	TGTGCCAGCAGAAGGCAGGGGGCGGTCGGGGAGCTGTTTTTT	CASRRQGAVGELFF
TRBV18	-	-	TRBJ1-1	TGTGCCAGCTCACCCTGGGCAGTGAACACTGAAGCTTTCTTT	CASSPWAVNTEAFF
TRBV20-1	few	TRBD2	TRBJ2-5	TGCAGTGCCCTTTATAGCGGGAAGAGCGAGACCCAGTACTTC	CSALYSGKSETQYF
TRBV5-4	-	-	TRBJ2-2	TGTGCCAGCAGCTTGGGAGTGGGGAGTTCGGGCACCGGGGAGCTGTTTTTT	CASSLGVGSSGTGELFF
TRBV10-2	many	-	TRBJ2-5	TGCGCCAGCAGTCCCCTCGGGCAGGGCGGGGAGACCCAGTACTTC	CASSPLGQGGETQYF
TRBV30	many	TRBD2	TRBJ2-1	TGTGCCTGGACTCTGGGTAGGACTAGCCTCAATGAGCAGTTCTTC	CAWTLGRTSLNEQFF
TRBV7-3	-	-	TRBJ1-1	TGTGCCAGCAGCTTGCAGGGCGCCAGTGAAGCTTTCTTT	CASSLQGASEAFF
TRBV27	-	TRBD2	TRBJ2-1	TGTGCCAGCAGTTTAACGTCTAGCGGGAGAAATGAGCAGTTCTTC	CASSLTSSGRNEQFF
TRBV6-2/TRBV6-3	many	TRBD2	TRBJ2-7	TGTGCCAGCAGTTACAAGGCGGGGGACTTCTCCTACGAGCAGTACTTC	CASSYKAGDFSYEQYF
TRBV11-2	-	TRBD2	TRBJ2-1	TGTGCCAGCAGGACTAGCGGGGGGGGGGCGCAGTTCTTC	CASRTSGGGAQFF
TRBV7-9	-	-	TRBJ2-3	TGTGCCAGCAGCAGACATGTCACGCAGTATTTT	CASSRHVTQYF
TRBV12-3/TRBV12-4	many	-	TRBJ2-7	TGTGCCAGCAGTACGCTAGACGAGCAGTACTTC	CASSTLDEQYF
TRBV5-1	once	TRBD2	TRBJ2-7	TGCGCCAGCAGCCCTAACCCCTCCGGGACTAGCGGGAGAGTTGAGCAGTACTTC	CASSPNPSGTSGRVEQYF